This T cell receptor (beta chain) was sequenced for a study of T cells after yellow fever vaccination. Points on this clonotype: One base away lies a much larger clone, so this may be a sequencing read error.

The 5'RACE template-switching step produced TCR cDNA and added a universal primer site and UMIs. TCRdb ran MiXCR on the 5' RACE reads and lists one entry per CDR3 protein. Found here are roughly 120,000 distinct CDR3 sequences, around 7.7% of them singletons; the top ten hold roughly 2.5%. The CDR3 runs to 14 residues. V was shortened by 4 bases and J by 7 bases, with 15 bases between the two germline ends. The V gene's germline CDR1 is SGHKS and CDR2 YYEKEE (reference sequence). The sequence was obtained from a man between 18 and 29 years old who received the YFV17D yellow fever vaccine. V gene TRBV5-5 combines with J gene TRBJ1-3, with D possibly matching TRBD1 (5 bases). The material sequenced was CD4+ T cells sorted from PBMCs, taken 10 to 11 days after the first yellow fever vaccination. In DNA, the CDR3 is TGTGCCAGCAGCACGTCAGGGAACCTGAACACCATATATTTT. Its translation is CASSTSGNLNTIYF.